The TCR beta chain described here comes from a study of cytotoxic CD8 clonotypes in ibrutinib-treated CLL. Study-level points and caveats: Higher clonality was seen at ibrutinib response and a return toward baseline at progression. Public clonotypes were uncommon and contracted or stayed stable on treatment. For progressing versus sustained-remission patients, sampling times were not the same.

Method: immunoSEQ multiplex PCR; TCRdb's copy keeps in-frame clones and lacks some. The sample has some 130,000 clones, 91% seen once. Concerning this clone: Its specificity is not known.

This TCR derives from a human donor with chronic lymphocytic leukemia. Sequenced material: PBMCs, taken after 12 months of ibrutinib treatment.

CDR3 nucleotide sequence: TGTGCCAGCTCGAGGGACGGAAGCTCCTACAATGAGCAGTTCTTC. Its translation is CASSRDGSSYNEQFF. The chain joins TRBV6-5 to TRBJ2-1; D could derive from TRBD1 or TRBD2 (5 bases each). Germline loops: CDR1 MNHEY, CDR2 SVGAGI. V lost 8 bases and J lost 0, with 14 bases in between. CDR3 length: 15 amino acids.